This is a list of T cell receptor beta chains from one sample in a study of Ad26.COV2.S vaccination and SARS-CoV-2 variants. Produced via immunoSEQ multiplex PCR; TCRdb's table is partial and in-frame only. The data show some 480,000 clones, roughly 89% seen once. Source: peripheral blood, taken in a trial of Ad26.COV2.S vaccine versus placebo. These receptors were collected from a person between 18 and 65 years old who received the Ad26.COV2.S COVID-19 vaccine or a placebo. CDR3s include the opening cysteine and the closing phenylalanine or tryptophan. A D gene is named only where the DNA matches it firmly. Clone sizes are given selectively: once, few, many, or a class where the clone is expanded.

j_call clone_size v_call d_call cdr3_aa cdr3_nt
TRBJ2-3 - TRBV7-9 - CASTGFLSDTQYF TGTGCCAGCACCGGATTCCTGTCAGATACGCAGTATTTT
TRBJ2-7 - TRBV30 - CAWSVFSGRSYEQYF TGTGCCTGGAGTGTATTCAGCGGACGATCCTACGAGCAGTACTTC
TRBJ1-5 once TRBV7-3 TRBD1 CASSLAGGGQPQHF TGTGCCAGCAGTTTAGCAGGGGGCGGTCAGCCCCAGCATTTT
TRBJ1-5 - TRBV18 - CASSPPGGPDQPQHF TGTGCCAGCTCACCACCGGGAGGGCCCGATCAGCCCCAGCATTTT
TRBJ2-7 few TRBV7-2 TRBD1 CASSLVLGTGPPEQYF TGTGCCAGCAGCTTAGTACTCGGGACAGGGCCTCCCGAGCAGTACTTC
TRBJ1-4 - TRBV13 TRBD1 CASSETGGATNEKLFF TGTGCCAGCAGCGAGACAGGGGGCGCGACTAATGAAAAACTGTTTTTT
TRBJ1-5 - TRBV21-1 - CASETDVSNQPQHF TGTGCCAGTGAGACGGACGTTAGCAATCAGCCCCAGCATTTT
TRBJ2-2 - TRBV4-2 - CASSQGGFGGELFF TGTGCCAGCAGCCAAGGGGGTTTCGGCGGGGAGCTGTTTTTT
TRBJ2-2 - TRBV2 TRBD2 CASSATLAGGYAGELFF TGTGCCAGCAGTGCAACGCTAGCGGGAGGATATGCCGGGGAGCTGTTTTTT
TRBJ2-1 few TRBV9 - CASSVDAGTRQFF TGTGCCAGCAGCGTAGATGCCGGGACTCGTCAGTTCTTC
TRBJ1-5 - TRBV4-1 TRBD1 CASSQPSGTGAQRRHF TGCGCCAGCAGCCAGCCTTCCGGGACAGGCGCCCAGAGAAGGCATTTT
TRBJ2-5 - TRBV11-1 - CASSINQETQYF TGTGCCAGCAGCATCAACCAAGAGACCCAGTACTTC
TRBJ1-1 - TRBV6-5 TRBD1 CASSYWEGATNTEAFF TGTGCCAGCAGTTACTGGGAGGGGGCTACGAACACTGAAGCTTTCTTT
TRBJ2-7 - TRBV18 - CASSTDTFEQYF TGTGCCAGCTCAACTGACACCTTCGAGCAGTACTTC
TRBJ1-2 - TRBV18 - CASSPAGLGGYTF TGTGCCAGCTCACCCGCCGGCTTGGGTGGCTACACCTTC
TRBJ1-6 - TRBV28 - CASSLRQQNSPLHF TGTGCCAGCAGTTTGAGGCAGCAAAATTCACCCCTCCACTTT
TRBJ2-7 few TRBV5-6 TRBD2 CASSWRGGRSYEQYF TGTGCCAGCAGCTGGAGGGGCGGGAGGTCATACGAGCAGTACTTC
TRBJ1-1 - TRBV29-1 - CSAMKGAAEAFF TGCAGCGCGATGAAAGGGGCAGCTGAAGCTTTCTTT
TRBJ2-1 - TRBV6-2/TRBV6-3 - CASSYLVRERYNEQFF TGTGCCAGCAGTTACTTGGTACGGGAGAGGTACAATGAGCAGTTCTTC
TRBJ2-5 once TRBV7-9 - CASSLVGSPSQYF TGTGCCAGCAGCTTAGTCGGGAGTCCCTCCCAGTACTTC
TRBJ1-3 once TRBV11-2 - CASSLAGVGSGNTIYF TGTGCCAGCAGCTTGGCCGGGGTAGGCTCTGGAAACACCATATATTTT
TRBJ2-1 - TRBV30 TRBD2 CAWTRLTSGNINEQFF TGTGCCTGGACCCGCCTAACTAGCGGGAATATTAATGAGCAGTTCTTC
TRBJ1-5 once TRBV2 - CASSEDKTHNQPQHF TGTGCCAGCAGTGAAGACAAGACTCACAATCAGCCCCAGCATTTT
TRBJ2-7 - TRBV3-1/TRBV3-2 TRBD2 CASSQTSEAYEQYF TGTGCCAGCAGCCAGACTAGCGAGGCGTACGAGCAGTACTTC
TRBJ2-2 - TRBV4-2 TRBD2 CASSLNPIAGGAGELFF TGTGCCAGCAGCCTTAACCCAATAGCGGGAGGCGCCGGGGAGCTGTTTTTT
TRBJ2-2 - TRBV24-1 - CATSVAAPGELFF TGTGCCACCAGTGTGGCAGCCCCCGGGGAGCTGTTTTTT
TRBJ2-3 - TRBV11-2 - CASSLTGISTDTQYF TGTGCCAGCAGCTTGACGGGAATTAGCACAGATACGCAGTATTTT
TRBJ2-1 - TRBV29-1 - CSVAEASAHEQFF TGCAGCGTAGCAGAGGCTAGTGCCCACGAGCAGTTCTTC
TRBJ1-1 - TRBV7-2 TRBD1 CASSTDPGGTEAFF TGTGCCAGCAGCACGGACCCAGGGGGGACTGAAGCTTTCTTT
TRBJ1-6 - TRBV28 - CASLGSYNSPLHF TGTGCCAGTCTAGGCTCCTATAATTCACCCCTCCACTTT
TRBJ1-3 - TRBV2 TRBD1 CASSVTGTGNTIYF TGTGCCAGCAGTGTGACAGGGACTGGAAACACCATATATTTT
TRBJ2-7 - TRBV3-1/TRBV3-2 - CASSQVGYYEQYF TGTGCCAGCAGCCAAGTGGGTTACTACGAGCAGTACTTC
TRBJ2-7 - TRBV7-6 - CASSSPEGQGYEQYF TGTGCCAGCAGCTCCCCGGAGGGCCAAGGCTACGAGCAGTACTTC
TRBJ1-6 few TRBV9 TRBD1 CASSVSDRPGSPLHF TGTGCCAGCAGCGTATCGGACAGGCCCGGCTCACCCCTCCACTTT
TRBJ1-6 - TRBV28 - CASSLLSEGLHF TGTGCCAGCAGTTTATTGTCAGAGGGCCTCCACTTT
TRBJ2-3 - TRBV18 - CASSPFRSTDTQYF TGTGCCAGCTCACCATTCCGGAGCACAGATACGCAGTATTTT
TRBJ2-7 - TRBV19 TRBD2 CASSIFPGLADYEQYF TGTGCCAGTAGTATTTTCCCGGGACTAGCGGACTACGAGCAGTACTTC
TRBJ1-1 - TRBV28 - CASSQPAPNTEAFF TGTGCCAGCAGTCAACCCGCCCCGAACACTGAAGCTTTCTTT
TRBJ1-1 - TRBV19 - CASSMFGGTINTEAFF TGTGCCAGTAGTATGTTTGGCGGCACCATTAACACTGAAGCTTTCTTT
TRBJ2-1 - TRBV4-2 - CASSQRTGLEGGQFF TGTGCCAGCAGCCAACGCACAGGACTAGAAGGGGGGCAGTTCTTC
TRBJ1-1 - TRBV3-1/TRBV3-2 TRBD1 CASRPDRAHTEAFF TGTGCCAGCCGACCTGACAGGGCCCACACTGAAGCTTTCTTT
TRBJ2-1 once TRBV5-1 TRBD1 CASRQGYNEQFF TGCGCCAGCAGACAGGGGTACAATGAGCAGTTCTTC
TRBJ2-5 - TRBV28 - CASRRLQETQYF TGTGCCAGCAGGAGGTTACAAGAGACCCAGTACTTC
TRBJ1-2 - TRBV28 - CASSFLGDGYTF TGTGCCAGCAGTTTTCTTGGGGATGGCTACACCTTC
TRBJ2-1 - TRBV7-7 TRBD2 CASSLNAGGPNEQFF TGTGCCAGCAGCTTAAATGCGGGAGGGCCTAATGAGCAGTTCTTC
TRBJ2-7 - TRBV30 - CAWSRTDYEQYF TGTGCCTGGAGTCGGACAGATTACGAGCAGTACTTC
TRBJ1-3 - TRBV3-1/TRBV3-2 - CASSQGVGNTIYF TGTGCCAGCAGCCAAGGTGTAGGTAACACCATATATTTT
TRBJ2-2 - TRBV6-5 - CASRSQAAGELFF TGTGCCAGCAGAAGTCAAGCCGCCGGGGAGCTGTTTTTT
TRBJ2-5 - TRBV6-1 TRBD1 CASSERGRGETQYF TGTGCCAGCAGTGAAAGGGGGCGCGGAGAGACCCAGTACTTC
TRBJ1-5 once TRBV19 - CASSGRGINQPQHF TGTGCCTCCTCGGGCAGGGGCATAAATCAGCCCCAGCATTTT
TRBJ2-7 few TRBV19 - CASSIDSTGSYEQYF TGTGCCAGTAGTATAGATTCGACAGGCTCCTACGAGCAGTACTTC
TRBJ2-5 once TRBV5-1 - CASSSTWGETQYF TGCGCCAGCAGCTCCACTTGGGGAGAGACCCAGTACTTC